The 10 T cell receptor beta chains given below trace back to one sample, sequenced in a study of blood T cell repertoires in COVID-19. Generated by immunoSEQ multiplex PCR, the TCRdb table keeps only in-frame clones and is missing some. The repertoire holds roughly 200,000 clones, with 88% as singletons. What was sequenced was peripheral blood. The receptors stem from a man aged 70 or older with acute or convalescent COVID-19.

The genes are TRBV14 and TRBJ2-3; 11 nucleotides align to TRBD2. Trimming at V came to 4 bases and at J to 1 base, leaving 4 bases not matched to a gene. The CDR3 contains 16 residues. Germline V gene lookup returns CDR1 SGHDN and CDR2 FVKESK. The CDR3 is CASSPTSGSGTDTQYF. The CDR3 DNA follows: TGTGCCAGCAGCCCAACTAGCGGGAGCGGCACAGATACGCAGTATTTT.

As to this clone: Distinct nucleotide sequences in the sample also encode this CDR3. The rearrangement joins TRBV28 to TRBJ2-7, with 9 bases fitting TRBD2. The CDR3 loop spans 14 amino acids. Per the germline V gene, CDR1 is MDHEN and CDR2 is SYDVKM. With V trimmed by 3 bases and J by 1 base, 1 base remained unmatched. The CDR3 DNA follows: TGTGCCAGCAGTTTTGCGGGAGGGTCCTACGAGCAGTACTTC. It translates to CASSFAGGSYEQYF.

The chain is built from TRBV18 and TRBJ1-6; D ambiguous. Deletions cut 2 bases from V and 10 bases from J, with 9 bases between. CDR3 length: 13 amino acids. Germline V gene data show CDR1 as KGHSH and CDR2 as LQKENI. The CDR3, as DNA: TGTGCCAGCTCACCAGCGAGGGAATCACCCCTCCACTTT. The encoded protein is CASSPARESPLHF.

This chain joins TRBV2 and TRBJ2-3, with 11 bases lining up with TRBD2. V gave up 9 bases and J gave up 0 bases; unmatched junction bases: 5. The CDR3 spans 15 residues. Germline V gene data show CDR1 as SNHLY and CDR2 as FYNNEI. The CDR3 nucleotides read TGTGCCAGTTTAGGGACTAGCGGAAGCACAGATACGCAGTATTTT. It specifies CASLGTSGSTDTQYF.

This clone was counted a single time. The chain has TRBV19 and TRBJ1-2; D is unresolved. The CDR3 is 14 residues long. Germline assignment: CDR1 LNHDA and CDR2 SQIVND (reference sequence). Trimming took off 6 bases at V and 0 bases at J, with 11 bases between the two ends. CDR3 residues: CASRIEGANYGYTF. The CDR3 region has the DNA TGTGCCAGTAGAATTGAGGGAGCTAACTATGGCTACACCTTC.

A few counts support this clone. The genes are TRBV19 and TRBJ2-7, with TRBD1 matching over 8 bases. The CDR3 covers 16 residues. CDR1 LNHDA and CDR2 SQIVND come from the germline V gene (reference sequence). Losses at the gene ends were 1 base for V and 2 bases for J; bases not matched to a gene: 7. CDR3 residues: CASSIAGTGETYEQYF. DNA of the CDR3: TGTGCCAGTAGTATAGCCGGGACAGGCGAAACCTACGAGCAGTACTTC.

This clone was observed once. CDR3 protein: CSVKGQNTGELFF. The CDR3 coding sequence is TGCAGCGTCAAGGGACAGAACACCGGGGAGCTGTTTTTT. This chain joins TRBV29-1 and TRBJ2-2; maybe TRBD1 (6 bases). This CDR3 has 13 amino acids. The ends were cut back, 6 bases at V and 1 base at J, with 9 bases in the middle. From germline, CDR1 is SQVTM and CDR2 ANQGSEA.

This chain links TRBV7-9 with TRBJ2-1, with 11 bases fitting TRBD2. The V gene's germline CDR1 is SEHNR and CDR2 FQNEAQ (reference sequence). The CDR3 consists of 16 residues. V shed 4 bases and J 6 bases; nucleotides not matched to a gene: 8. In DNA form, the CDR3 reads TGTGCCAGCAGCTACGAGATAGGACTAGCGGGCAATGAGCAGTTCTTC. Its protein product is CASSYEIGLAGNEQFF.

The V call is TRBV6-1, the J call TRBJ1-5, with unresolved D. V was clipped by 6 bases and J by 5 bases, with 8 bases between them. CDR1 MNHNS and CDR2 SASEGT come from the germline V gene. The CDR3 totals 12 residues. The CDR3 region has the DNA TGTGCCAGCAGCGACTCCGATCAGCCCCAGCATTTT. It yields the protein CASSDSDQPQHF.

The V call is TRBV3-1 (or the pseudogene TRBV3-2), the J call TRBJ1-1; D gene unclear. The length of the CDR3 is 14 residues. The V gene's germline CDR1 is LGHDT and CDR2 YNNKEL (reference sequence). V was trimmed by 1 base and J by 6 bases, leaving 12 bases between them. CDR3 loop: CASSQVPGLSEAFF. The CDR3 nucleotides are TGTGCCAGCAGCCAAGTTCCGGGTTTGTCTGAAGCTTTCTTT.